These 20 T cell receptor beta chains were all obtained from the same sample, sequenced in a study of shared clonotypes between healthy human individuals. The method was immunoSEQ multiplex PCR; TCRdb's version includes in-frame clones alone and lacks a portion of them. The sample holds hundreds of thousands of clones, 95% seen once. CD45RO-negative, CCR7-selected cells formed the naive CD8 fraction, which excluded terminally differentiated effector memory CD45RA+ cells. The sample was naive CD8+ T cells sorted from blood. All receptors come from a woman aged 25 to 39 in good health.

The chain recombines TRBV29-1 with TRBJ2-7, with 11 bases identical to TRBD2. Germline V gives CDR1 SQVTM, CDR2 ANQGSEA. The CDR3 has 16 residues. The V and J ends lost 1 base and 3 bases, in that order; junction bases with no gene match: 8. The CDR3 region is CSVEGPTSGRVYEQYF. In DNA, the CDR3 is TGCAGCGTTGAAGGACCCACTAGCGGGAGAGTCTACGAGCAGTACTTC.

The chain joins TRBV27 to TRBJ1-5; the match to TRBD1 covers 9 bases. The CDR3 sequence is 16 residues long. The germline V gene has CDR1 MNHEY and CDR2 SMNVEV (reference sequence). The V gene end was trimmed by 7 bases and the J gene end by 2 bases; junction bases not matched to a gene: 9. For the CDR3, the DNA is TGTGCCAGCACAGACAGGGGGTATAATCGCAATCAGCCCCAGCATTTT. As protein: CASTDRGYNRNQPQHF.

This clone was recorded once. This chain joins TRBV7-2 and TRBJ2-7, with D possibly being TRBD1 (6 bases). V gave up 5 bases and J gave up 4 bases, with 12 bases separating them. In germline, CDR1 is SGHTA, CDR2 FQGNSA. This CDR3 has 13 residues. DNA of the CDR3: TGTGCCAGCAGCCCCGGGACAAAATACGAGCAGTACTTC. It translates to CASSPGTKYEQYF.

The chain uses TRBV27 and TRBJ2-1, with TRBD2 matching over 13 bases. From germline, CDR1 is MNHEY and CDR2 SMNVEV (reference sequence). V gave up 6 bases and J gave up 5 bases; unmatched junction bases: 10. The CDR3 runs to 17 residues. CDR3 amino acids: CASRSPTSGRPHNEQFF. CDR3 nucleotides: TGTGCCAGCAGATCCCCGACTAGCGGGAGGCCCCACAATGAGCAGTTCTTC.

The CDR3 DNA reads TGTGCCAGCAGCTTAGGGACAGCGATATATGGCTACACCTTC. Amino acids: CASSLGTAIYGYTF. V is TRBV7-9 and J is TRBJ1-2; D may be TRBD1 (6 bases). Germline V gene sequence: CDR1 SEHNR, CDR2 FQNEAQ (reference sequence). CDR3 length: 14 amino acids. The V gene lost 1 base and the J gene lost 5 bases, with 11 bases spanning the gap. Full variable domain (remainder filled in from reference TRBV7-9 and TRBJ1-2): DTGVSQNPRHKITKRGQNVTFRCDPISEHNRLYWYRQTLGQGPEFLTYFQNEAQLEKSRLLSDRFSAERPKGSFSTLEIQRTEQGDSAMYLCASSLGTAIYGYTFGSGTRLTVV.

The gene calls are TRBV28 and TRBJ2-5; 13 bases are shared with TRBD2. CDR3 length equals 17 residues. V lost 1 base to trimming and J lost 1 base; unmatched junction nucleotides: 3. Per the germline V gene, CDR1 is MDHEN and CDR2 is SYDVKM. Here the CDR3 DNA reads TGTGCCAGCAGTTTATCTTGGACTAGCGGGGGCCAAGAGACCCAGTACTTC. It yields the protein CASSLSWTSGGQETQYF. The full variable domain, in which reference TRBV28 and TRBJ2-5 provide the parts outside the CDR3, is DVKVTQSSRYLVKRTGEKVFLECVQDMDHENMFWYRQDPGLGLRLIYFSYDVKMKEKGDIPEGYSVSREKKERFSLILESASTNQTSMYLCASSLSWTSGGQETQYFGPGTRLLVL.

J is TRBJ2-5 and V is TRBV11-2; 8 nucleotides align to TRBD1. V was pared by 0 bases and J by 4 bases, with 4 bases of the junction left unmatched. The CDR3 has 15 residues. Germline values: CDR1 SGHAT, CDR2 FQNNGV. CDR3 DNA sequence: TGTGCCAGCAGCTTAGAAGTCAGGGGGCCAGAGACCCAGTACTTC. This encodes CASSLEVRGPETQYF.

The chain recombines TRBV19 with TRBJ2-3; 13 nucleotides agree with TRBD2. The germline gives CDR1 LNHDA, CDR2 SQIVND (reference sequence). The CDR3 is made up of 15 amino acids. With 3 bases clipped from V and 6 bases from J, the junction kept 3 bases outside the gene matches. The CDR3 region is CASSIGTSGTDTQYF. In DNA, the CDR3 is TGTGCCAGTAGTATCGGGACTAGCGGGACGGATACGCAGTATTTT.

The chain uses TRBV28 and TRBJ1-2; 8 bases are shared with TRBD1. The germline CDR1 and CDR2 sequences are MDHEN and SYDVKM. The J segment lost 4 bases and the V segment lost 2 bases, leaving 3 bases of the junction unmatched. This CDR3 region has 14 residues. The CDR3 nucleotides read TGTGCCAGCAGTTTAGCAGGGGGCGTCTATGGCTACACCTTC. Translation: CASSLAGGVYGYTF.

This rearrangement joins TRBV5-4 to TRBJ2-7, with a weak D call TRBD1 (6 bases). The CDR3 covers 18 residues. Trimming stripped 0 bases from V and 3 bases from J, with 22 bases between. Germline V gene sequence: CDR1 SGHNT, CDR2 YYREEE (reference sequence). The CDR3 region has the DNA TGTGCCAGCAGCTTGGGAGCGACGGGCCGGGACATGATCTACGAGCAGTACTTC. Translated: CASSLGATGRDMIYEQYF. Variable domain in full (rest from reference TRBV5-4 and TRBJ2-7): ETGVTQSPTHLIKTRGQQVTLRCSSQSGHNTVSWYQQALGQGPQFIFQYYREEENGRGNFPPRFSGLQFPNYSSELNVNALELDDSALYLCASSLGATGRDMIYEQYFGPGTRLTVT.

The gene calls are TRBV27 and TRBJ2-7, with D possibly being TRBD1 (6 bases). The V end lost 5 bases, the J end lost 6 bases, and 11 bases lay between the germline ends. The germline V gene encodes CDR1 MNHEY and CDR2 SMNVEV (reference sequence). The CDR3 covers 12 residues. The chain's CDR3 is CASSPGTSEQYF. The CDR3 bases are TGTGCCAGCAGTCCCGGGACAAGCGAGCAGTACTTC.

The CDR3 loop reads CASSYGQGAFGYGYTF. The CDR3 DNA sequence: TGTGCCAGCAGTTACGGACAGGGGGCCTTCGGCTATGGCTACACCTTC. The chain recombines TRBV27 with TRBJ1-2, with TRBD1 matching over 11 bases. Germline CDR1 is MNHEY and CDR2 is SMNVEV (reference sequence). The CDR3 contains 16 residues. V was clipped by 4 bases and J by 4 bases; unmatched bases: 8.

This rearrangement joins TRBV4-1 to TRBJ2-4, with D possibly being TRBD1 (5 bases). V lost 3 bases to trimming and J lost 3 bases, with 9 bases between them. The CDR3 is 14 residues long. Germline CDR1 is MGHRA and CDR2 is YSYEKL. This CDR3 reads CASSHQGGKNIQYF. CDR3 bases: TGCGCCAGCAGCCACCAGGGTGGCAAAAACATTCAGTACTTC.

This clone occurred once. The DNA for the CDR3 is TGTGCCAGCAGCTTTCGCGGGGGGGCACAAGAAAAACTGTTTTTT. Encoded protein: CASSFRGGAQEKLFF. This chain uses TRBV5-4 with TRBJ1-4; TRBD1 might be the D (6 bases). Trimming shortened V by 2 bases and J by 8 bases, and 16 bases separated the two germline ends. The CDR3 is 15 amino acids. Germline V gene sequence: CDR1 SGHNT, CDR2 YYREEE (reference sequence).

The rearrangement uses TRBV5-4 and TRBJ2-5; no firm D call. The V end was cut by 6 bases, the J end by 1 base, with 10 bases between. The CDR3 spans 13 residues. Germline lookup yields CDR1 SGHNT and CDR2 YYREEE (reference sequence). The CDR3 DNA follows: TGTGCCAGCACCGTATACCCCCAAGAGACCCAGTACTTC. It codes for CASTVYPQETQYF.

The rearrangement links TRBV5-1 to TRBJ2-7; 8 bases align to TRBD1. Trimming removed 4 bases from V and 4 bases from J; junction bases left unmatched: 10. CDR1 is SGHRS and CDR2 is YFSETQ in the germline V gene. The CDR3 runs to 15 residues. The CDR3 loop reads CASSPGQGFVYEQYF. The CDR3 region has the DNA TGCGCCAGCAGCCCCGGACAGGGTTTTGTTTACGAGCAGTACTTC.

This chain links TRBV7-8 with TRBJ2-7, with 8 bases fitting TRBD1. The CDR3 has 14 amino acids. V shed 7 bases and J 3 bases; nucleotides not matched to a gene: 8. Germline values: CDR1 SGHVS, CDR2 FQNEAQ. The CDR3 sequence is CASTRRGRIYEQYF. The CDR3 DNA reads TGTGCCAGCACCCGCAGGGGGCGCATCTACGAGCAGTACTTC.

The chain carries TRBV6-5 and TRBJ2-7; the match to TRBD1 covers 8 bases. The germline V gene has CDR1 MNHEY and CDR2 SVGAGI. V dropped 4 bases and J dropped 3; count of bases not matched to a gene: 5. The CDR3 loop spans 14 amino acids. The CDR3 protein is CASSFGQGGYEQYF. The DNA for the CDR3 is TGTGCCAGCAGTTTTGGACAGGGTGGCTACGAGCAGTACTTC.

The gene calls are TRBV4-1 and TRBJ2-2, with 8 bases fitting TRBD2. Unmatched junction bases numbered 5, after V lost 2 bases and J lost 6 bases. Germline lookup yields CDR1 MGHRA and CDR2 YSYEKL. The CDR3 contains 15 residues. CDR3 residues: CASSQSGAGAGELFF. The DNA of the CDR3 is TGCGCCAGCAGCCAATCGGGAGCGGGAGCCGGGGAGCTGTTTTTT.

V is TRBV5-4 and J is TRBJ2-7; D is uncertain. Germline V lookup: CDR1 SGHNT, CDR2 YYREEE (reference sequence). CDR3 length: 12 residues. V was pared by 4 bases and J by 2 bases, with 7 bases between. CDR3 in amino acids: CASSIKTYEQYF. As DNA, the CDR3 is TGTGCCAGCAGCATAAAAACCTACGAGCAGTACTTC.